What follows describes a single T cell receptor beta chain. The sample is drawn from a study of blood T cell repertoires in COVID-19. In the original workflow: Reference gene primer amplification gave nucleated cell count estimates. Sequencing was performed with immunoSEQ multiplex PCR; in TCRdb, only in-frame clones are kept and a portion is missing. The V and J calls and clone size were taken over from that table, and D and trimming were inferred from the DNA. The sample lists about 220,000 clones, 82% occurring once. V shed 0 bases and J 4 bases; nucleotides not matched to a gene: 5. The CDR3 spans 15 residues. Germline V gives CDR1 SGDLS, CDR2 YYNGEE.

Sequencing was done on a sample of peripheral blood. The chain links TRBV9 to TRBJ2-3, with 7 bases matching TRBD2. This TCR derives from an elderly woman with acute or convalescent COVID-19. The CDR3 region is CASSVAGGWADTQYF. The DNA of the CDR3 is TGTGCCAGCAGCGTAGCGGGGGGTTGGGCAGATACGCAGTATTTT.